Included here is one TCR beta chain sequence, with context. Its antigen remains unidentified. No qualities accompany the bases; no much larger clone lies one base away. Collaborating institutions collected whole blood in K2EDTA tubes following their own protocols. Collaborator samples were shipped for TCRbeta analysis as frozen whole blood, isolated PBMCs, or DNA extracted from either sample type. The junction shows trimming of 8 bases on V and 6 bases on J, and the gene matches do not reach 16 bases of it. CDR3 length: 16 amino acids, cysteine to phenylalanine. This entry keeps only the CDR3 DNA: 48 bases, framed from base 1. The immunoSEQ Assay, a bias-controlled multiplex PCR, was used to amplify TCRbeta CDR3 regions from genomic DNA. In the source study's methods: Nucleated cell counts per sample were estimated from amplification of reference gene primers within the assay. To quantify the absolute abundance of each unique TCRbeta CDR3 rearrangement, sequence reads were collapsed and filtered. For each sample, productive Simpson clonality was calculated by taking the square root of Simpson's diversity index across productive rearrangements. The table was pulled from immuneACCESS by TCRdb, which kept in-frame rearrangements only. Such tables lose some clones; where checked, under half of the loss comes from unresolved V genes, and the rest has no known cause. For V, J and clone size, that table is used; D and trimming come from the DNA. Present in this sample are 200,000 to 250,000 clones, roughly 90% of which were seen just once. The top ten constitute approximately 2.6% of the sample.

The data were obtained in a study of blood T cell repertoires in COVID-19 (dated by TCRdb to 2018 to 2020). As for the study more broadly: Samples from collaborators originated in the United States, Italy and Spain and spanned both the acute and convalescent phases of COVID-19. The prospective study material was composed of cDNA or gDNA derived from T cells, B-cell-depleted T cells, or PBMCs. The dataset comprised deeply sampled blood TCRbeta repertoires from subjects exposed to, actively infected with, or recovered from COVID-19. The repertoires were made available in a free public database intended to serve as a resource for research on the immune response to SARS-CoV-2. Samples came from the ongoing ImmuneRACE study (first 160 participants) plus 1,254 subjects from 6 global collaborators. Nearly every sample came with metadata listing a de-identified subject ID, COVID-19 status, age in years and sex. Where available, HLA class I and class II types were obtained from metadata supplied by the sample provider rather than from assay-based typing. Study-wide findings and limitations: How much clinical and demographic metadata was included differed by source and by participant, and the metadata was provided uncurated.

The rearrangement joined TRBV23-1 to TRBJ1-2, with 9 junctional bases fitting TRBD1. TRBV23-1 has ORF status, its function being uncertain. The material sequenced was peripheral blood. This TCR came from a woman in her sixties with acute or convalescent COVID-19. The nucleotides read TGCGCCAGCCCCGACGGAGCTGGACAGGGGTTTCATGGCTACACCTTC. Translated, it reads CASPDGAGQGFHGYTF.